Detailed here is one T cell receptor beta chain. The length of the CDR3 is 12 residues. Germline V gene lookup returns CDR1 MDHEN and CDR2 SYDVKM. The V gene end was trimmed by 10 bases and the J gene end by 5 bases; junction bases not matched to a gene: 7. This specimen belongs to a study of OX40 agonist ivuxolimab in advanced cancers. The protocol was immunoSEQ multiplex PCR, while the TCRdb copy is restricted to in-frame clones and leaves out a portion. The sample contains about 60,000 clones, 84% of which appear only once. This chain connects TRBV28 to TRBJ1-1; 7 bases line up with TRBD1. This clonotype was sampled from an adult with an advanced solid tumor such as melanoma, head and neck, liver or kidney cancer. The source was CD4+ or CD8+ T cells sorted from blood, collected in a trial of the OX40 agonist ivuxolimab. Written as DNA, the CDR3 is TGTGCCACCCGGGACAGCCGTACTGAAGCTTTCTTT. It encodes CATRDSRTEAFF.